Listed below are T cell receptor beta chains from one sample, sequenced in a study of identical twins. Each CDR3 protein is one row after TCRdb ran MiXCR on the 5' RACE reads. The sample lists about 570,000 distinct CDR3 sequences; 9.6% were seen once. These data were likewise used in another study, on yellow fever vaccine responses in identical twins.

Material for sequencing was PBMCs. The receptor set was obtained from a woman younger than 35 in good health. Both conserved end residues are part of each CDR3. A D gene is named only where the DNA matches it firmly. Rows give clone size only sometimes, using once, few, many, or a class for an expanded clone.

clone_size: .; d_call: .; j_call: TRBJ2-7; v_call: TRBV27; cdr3_aa: CASSLRQGRYEQYF; cdr3_nt: TGTGCCAGCAGTTTAAGGCAGGGGAGGTACGAGCAGTACTTC
clone_size: .; d_call: .; j_call: TRBJ2-7; v_call: TRBV7-3; cdr3_aa: CASSLGTGTETEEQYF; cdr3_nt: TGTGCCAGCAGCTTAGGGACCGGGACTGAGACCGAGGAGCAGTACTTC
clone_size: .; d_call: TRBD2; j_call: TRBJ2-3; v_call: TRBV28; cdr3_aa: CASSLRAGPTDTQYF; cdr3_nt: TGTGCCAGCAGTTTGCGAGCGGGACCCACAGATACGCAGTATTTT
clone_size: .; d_call: TRBD2; j_call: TRBJ2-1; v_call: TRBV7-2; cdr3_aa: CASSLVGGFDNEQFF; cdr3_nt: TGTGCCAGCAGCTTAGTCGGGGGGTTCGACAATGAGCAGTTCTTC
clone_size: few; d_call: .; j_call: TRBJ2-1; v_call: TRBV20-1; cdr3_aa: CSAAGQFF; cdr3_nt: TGCAGTGCCGCCGGGCAGTTCTTC
clone_size: many; d_call: .; j_call: TRBJ2-7; v_call: TRBV7-9; cdr3_aa: CASSPNFYEQYF; cdr3_nt: TGTGCCAGCAGTCCCAATTTCTACGAGCAGTACTTC
clone_size: many; d_call: TRBD2; j_call: TRBJ2-7; v_call: TRBV7-9; cdr3_aa: CASSHGLASYEQYF; cdr3_nt: TGTGCCAGCAGTCACGGACTAGCCTCCTACGAGCAGTACTTC
clone_size: many; d_call: .; j_call: TRBJ2-1; v_call: TRBV21-1; cdr3_aa: CASSNRVTSGYNEQFF; cdr3_nt: TGTGCCAGCAGCAATCGTGTTACTAGCGGGTACAATGAGCAGTTCTTC
clone_size: few; d_call: .; j_call: TRBJ2-7; v_call: TRBV6-1; cdr3_aa: CASSARDEQYF; cdr3_nt: TGTGCCAGCAGTGCACGGGATGAACAGTACTTC
clone_size: few; d_call: .; j_call: TRBJ2-2; v_call: TRBV24-1; cdr3_aa: CATSLGTGELFF; cdr3_nt: TGTGCCACCAGTCTCGGCACCGGGGAGCTGTTTTTT
clone_size: .; d_call: .; j_call: TRBJ1-2; v_call: TRBV11-2; cdr3_aa: CASSHTGVGYTF; cdr3_nt: TGTGCCAGCAGCCATACCGGCGTTGGCTACACCTTC
clone_size: many; d_call: .; j_call: TRBJ1-5; v_call: TRBV6-1; cdr3_aa: CASSDGTENQPQHF; cdr3_nt: TGTGCCAGCAGTGATGGGACGGAGAATCAGCCCCAGCATTTT
clone_size: few; d_call: .; j_call: TRBJ2-6; v_call: TRBV5-1; cdr3_aa: CASSFQGTGANVLTF; cdr3_nt: TGCGCCAGCAGCTTTCAGGGGACAGGGGCCAACGTCCTGACTTTC
clone_size: many; d_call: .; j_call: TRBJ1-2; v_call: TRBV20-1; cdr3_aa: CSARGDYGYTF; cdr3_nt: TGCAGTGCTAGAGGGGACTATGGCTACACCTTC
clone_size: many; d_call: .; j_call: TRBJ1-3; v_call: TRBV29-1; cdr3_aa: CSVARGNTIYF; cdr3_nt: TGCAGCGTTGCCAGGGGAAACACCATATATTTT
clone_size: .; d_call: .; j_call: TRBJ2-1; v_call: TRBV14; cdr3_aa: CASSQDGFRGLLYNEQFF; cdr3_nt: TGTGCCAGCAGCCAAGATGGGTTCAGGGGACTCCTCTACAATGAGCAGTTCTTC
clone_size: many; d_call: TRBD1; j_call: TRBJ2-1; v_call: TRBV20-1; cdr3_aa: CSARDRGTGGLYNEQFF; cdr3_nt: TGCAGTGCTAGAGATAGAGGGACAGGGGGCTTATACAATGAGCAGTTCTTC
clone_size: .; d_call: .; j_call: TRBJ2-4; v_call: TRBV12-3/TRBV12-4; cdr3_aa: CASSLALATKNIQYF; cdr3_nt: TGTGCCAGCAGTTTAGCGCTAGCCACCAAAAACATTCAGTACTTC
clone_size: many; d_call: .; j_call: TRBJ2-4; v_call: TRBV4-1; cdr3_aa: CASSQAQVAKNIQYF; cdr3_nt: TGCGCCAGCAGCCAAGCACAGGTAGCCAAAAACATTCAGTACTTC
clone_size: few; d_call: TRBD2; j_call: TRBJ2-7; v_call: TRBV12-3/TRBV12-4; cdr3_aa: CASSSSGLAGVSHEQYF; cdr3_nt: TGTGCCAGCAGTTCCTCGGGACTAGCGGGAGTAAGCCACGAGCAGTACTTC
clone_size: few; d_call: TRBD1; j_call: TRBJ1-1; v_call: TRBV27; cdr3_aa: CASRRTGGGVSEAFF; cdr3_nt: TGTGCCAGCCGACGGACAGGGGGCGGGGTGTCTGAAGCTTTCTTT
clone_size: few; d_call: .; j_call: TRBJ1-5; v_call: TRBV6-1; cdr3_aa: CASKQGWGNQPQHF; cdr3_nt: TGTGCCAGCAAACAGGGTTGGGGCAATCAGCCCCAGCATTTT
clone_size: .; d_call: .; j_call: TRBJ2-7; v_call: TRBV7-8; cdr3_aa: CASSLEGKRGSYEQYF; cdr3_nt: TGTGCCAGCAGCTTAGAGGGGAAGAGGGGCTCCTACGAGCAGTACTTC
clone_size: .; d_call: .; j_call: TRBJ2-5; v_call: TRBV5-4; cdr3_aa: CASSMRRSQETQYF; cdr3_nt: TGTGCCAGCAGCATGCGACGTTCCCAAGAGACCCAGTACTTC
clone_size: few; d_call: TRBD1; j_call: TRBJ2-2; v_call: TRBV29-1; cdr3_aa: CSVDLGTGVANTGELFF; cdr3_nt: TGCAGCGTTGATCTAGGGACAGGGGTTGCGAACACCGGGGAGCTGTTTTTT
clone_size: many; d_call: TRBD1; j_call: TRBJ2-5; v_call: TRBV20-1; cdr3_aa: CSARNTGGLETQYF; cdr3_nt: TGCAGTGCTAGGAATACAGGGGGCCTAGAGACCCAGTACTTC
clone_size: many; d_call: TRBD1; j_call: TRBJ1-1; v_call: TRBV20-1; cdr3_aa: CSAPDRGSYTEAFF; cdr3_nt: TGCAGTGCGCCGGACAGGGGTTCGTACACTGAAGCTTTCTTT